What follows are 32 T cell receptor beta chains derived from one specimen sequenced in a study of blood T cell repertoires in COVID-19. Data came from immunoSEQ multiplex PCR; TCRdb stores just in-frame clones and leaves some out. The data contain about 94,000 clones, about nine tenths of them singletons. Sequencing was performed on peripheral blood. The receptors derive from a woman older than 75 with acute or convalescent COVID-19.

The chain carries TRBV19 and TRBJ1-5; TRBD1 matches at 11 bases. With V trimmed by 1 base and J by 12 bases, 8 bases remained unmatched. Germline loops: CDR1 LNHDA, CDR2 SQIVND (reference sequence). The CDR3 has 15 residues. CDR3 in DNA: TGTGCCAGTAGTATAGTAACCGGGACAGGGGGGCACCAGCATTTT. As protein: CASSIVTGTGGHQHF.

CDR3 nucleotides: TGTGCCAGCAGCTTAGCCCTCGAGTTTAACTATGGCTACACCTTC. Translated: CASSLALEFNYGYTF. V and J are TRBV7-8 and TRBJ1-2, with D unresolved. Trimming took 0 bases from V and 1 from J, leaving 9 bases between them. Germline CDR1 reads SGHVS; CDR2 reads FQNEAQ. This CDR3 spans 15 amino acids.

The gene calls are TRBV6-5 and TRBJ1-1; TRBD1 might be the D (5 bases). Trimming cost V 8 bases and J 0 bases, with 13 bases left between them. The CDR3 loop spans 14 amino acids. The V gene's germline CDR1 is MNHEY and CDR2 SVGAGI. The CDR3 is CASSRADLNTEAFF. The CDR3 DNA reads TGTGCCAGCTCCAGGGCAGACCTGAACACTGAAGCTTTCTTT.

The CDR3 is CASSPPQGPYNEQFF. The CDR3, as DNA: TGTGCCAGCTCACCACCGCAGGGCCCCTACAATGAGCAGTTCTTC. The chain combines TRBV18 with TRBJ2-1; possibly TRBD1 for D (5 bases). Trimming left V 0 bases short and J 2 bases short, with 8 bases between. Germline CDR1 KGHSH, CDR2 LQKENI. The CDR3 has 15 residues.

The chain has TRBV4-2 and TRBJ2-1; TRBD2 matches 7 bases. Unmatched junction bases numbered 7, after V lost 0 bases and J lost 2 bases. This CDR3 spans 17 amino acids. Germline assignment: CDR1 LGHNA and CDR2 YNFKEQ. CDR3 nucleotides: TGTGCCAGCAGCCAAGATTTGGGGCGGGGGACCTACAATGAGCAGTTCTTC. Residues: CASSQDLGRGTYNEQFF.

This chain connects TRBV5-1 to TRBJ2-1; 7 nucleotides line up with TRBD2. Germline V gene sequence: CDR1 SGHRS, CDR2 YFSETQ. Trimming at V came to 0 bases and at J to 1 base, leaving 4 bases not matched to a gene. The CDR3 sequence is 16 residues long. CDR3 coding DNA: TGCGCCAGCAGCTTGGGGGCGGGAGAGTCCTACAATGAGCAGTTCTTC. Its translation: CASSLGAGESYNEQFF.

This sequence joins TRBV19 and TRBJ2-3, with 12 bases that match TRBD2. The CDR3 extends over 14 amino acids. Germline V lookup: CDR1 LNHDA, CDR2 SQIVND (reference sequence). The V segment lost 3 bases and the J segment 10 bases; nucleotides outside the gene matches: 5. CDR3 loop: CASSMRTSGAAQYF. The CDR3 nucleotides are TGTGCCAGTAGTATGAGGACTAGCGGGGCGGCGCAGTATTTT. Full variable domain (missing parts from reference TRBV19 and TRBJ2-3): DGGITQSPKYLFRKEGQNVTLSCEQNLNHDAMYWYRQDPGQGLRLIYYSQIVNDFQKGDIAEGYSVSREKKESFPLTVTSAQKNPTAFYLCASSMRTSGAAQYFGPGTRLTVL.

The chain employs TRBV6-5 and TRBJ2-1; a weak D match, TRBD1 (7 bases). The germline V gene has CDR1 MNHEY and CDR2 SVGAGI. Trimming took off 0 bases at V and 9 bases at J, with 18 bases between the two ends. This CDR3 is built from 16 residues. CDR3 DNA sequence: TGTGCCAGCAGTTACTCGAAGCCAGGGGGGACGGGTGAGCAGTTCTTC. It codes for CASSYSKPGGTGEQFF.

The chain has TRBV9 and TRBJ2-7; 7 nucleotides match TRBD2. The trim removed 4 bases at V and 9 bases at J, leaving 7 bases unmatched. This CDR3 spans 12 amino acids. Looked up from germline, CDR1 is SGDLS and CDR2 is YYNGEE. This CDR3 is CASSPLRGVQYF. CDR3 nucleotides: TGTGCCAGCAGCCCCCTCCGGGGGGTGCAGTACTTC.

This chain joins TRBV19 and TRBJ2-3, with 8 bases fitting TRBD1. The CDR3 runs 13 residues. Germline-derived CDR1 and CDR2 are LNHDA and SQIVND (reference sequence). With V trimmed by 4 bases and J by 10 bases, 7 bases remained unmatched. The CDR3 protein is CASSTPRDRPQYF. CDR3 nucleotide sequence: TGTGCCAGTAGTACCCCCCGGGACAGGCCGCAGTATTTT.

As DNA, the CDR3 is TGTGCCAGCTCACTCGGGGGAGGATCCGACACCTTC. This gives the protein CASSLGGGSDTF. The rearrangement joins TRBV18 to TRBJ1-2; TRBD1 might be the D (5 bases). The CDR3 runs to 12 residues. Germline CDR1 is KGHSH and CDR2 is LQKENI. The V end lost 4 bases, the J end lost 12 bases, and 15 bases lay between the germline ends.

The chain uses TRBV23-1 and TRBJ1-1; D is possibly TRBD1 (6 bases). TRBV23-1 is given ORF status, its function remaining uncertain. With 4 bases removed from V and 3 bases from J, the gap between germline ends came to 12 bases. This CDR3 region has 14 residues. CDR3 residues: CASSRPDRYTEAFF. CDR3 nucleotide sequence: TGCGCCAGCAGTCGGCCAGACAGGTACACTGAAGCTTTCTTT.

Written as DNA, the CDR3 is TGTGCCAGCTCACCGCAGGAATCTGAGCAGTTCTTC. Translated: CASSPQESEQFF. The chain links TRBV18 to TRBJ2-1; D is unclear. Trimming cost V 3 bases and J 9 bases, with 9 bases left between them. From germline, CDR1 is KGHSH and CDR2 LQKENI. The CDR3 loop spans 12 amino acids.

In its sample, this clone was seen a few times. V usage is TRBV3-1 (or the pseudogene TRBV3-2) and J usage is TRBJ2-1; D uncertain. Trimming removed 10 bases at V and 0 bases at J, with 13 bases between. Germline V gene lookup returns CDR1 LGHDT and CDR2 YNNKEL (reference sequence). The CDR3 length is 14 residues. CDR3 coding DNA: TGTGCCACCCAAAGTCCCAGCTCCTACAATGAGCAGTTCTTC. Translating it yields CATQSPSSYNEQFF.

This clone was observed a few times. The CDR3 here is CASSINGRDEQFF. The CDR3 DNA follows: TGTGCCAGTAGTATAAATGGGCGGGATGAGCAGTTCTTC. The chain recombines TRBV19 with TRBJ2-1; possible D gene TRBD2, 5 bases. V gave up 2 bases and J gave up 8 bases, with 10 bases separating them. Germline V gene lookup returns CDR1 LNHDA and CDR2 SQIVND (reference sequence). There are 13 residues in the CDR3.

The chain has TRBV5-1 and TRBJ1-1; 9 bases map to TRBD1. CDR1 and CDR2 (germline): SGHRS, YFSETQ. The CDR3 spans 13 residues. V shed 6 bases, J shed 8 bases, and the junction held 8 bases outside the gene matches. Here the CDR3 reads CASTRQGVEEAFF. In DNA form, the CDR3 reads TGCGCCAGCACCCGACAGGGGGTTGAGGAAGCTTTCTTT.

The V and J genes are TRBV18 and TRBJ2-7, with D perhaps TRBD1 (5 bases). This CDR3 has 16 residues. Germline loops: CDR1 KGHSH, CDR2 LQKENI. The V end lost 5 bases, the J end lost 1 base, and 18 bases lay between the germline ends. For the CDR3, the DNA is TGTGCCAGCTCAGTGACAGAGATACGGCGATCCTACGAGCAGTACTTC. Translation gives CASSVTEIRRSYEQYF.

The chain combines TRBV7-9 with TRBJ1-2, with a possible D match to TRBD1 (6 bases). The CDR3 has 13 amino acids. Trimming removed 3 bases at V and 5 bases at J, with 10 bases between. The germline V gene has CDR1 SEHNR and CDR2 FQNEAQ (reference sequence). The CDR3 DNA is TGTGCCAGCAGCTTTACAGGGACATATGGCTACACCTTC. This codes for CASSFTGTYGYTF.

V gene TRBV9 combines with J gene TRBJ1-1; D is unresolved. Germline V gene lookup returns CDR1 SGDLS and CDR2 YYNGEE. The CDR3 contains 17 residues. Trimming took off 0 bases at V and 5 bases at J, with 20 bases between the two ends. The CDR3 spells CASSVGERWGMHTEAFF. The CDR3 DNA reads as TGTGCCAGCAGCGTAGGGGAGAGGTGGGGAATGCATACTGAAGCTTTCTTT.

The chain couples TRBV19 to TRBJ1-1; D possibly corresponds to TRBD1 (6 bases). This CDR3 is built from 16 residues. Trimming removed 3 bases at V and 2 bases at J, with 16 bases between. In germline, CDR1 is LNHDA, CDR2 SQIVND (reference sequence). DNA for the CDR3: TGTGCCAGTAGTATTCGGACGGGACATGCCAACACTGAAGCTTTCTTT. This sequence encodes CASSIRTGHANTEAFF.

The chain's CDR3 is CASSPGTSGSYEQYF. CDR3 in DNA: TGTGCCAGCAGCCCCGGGACTAGCGGGAGTTACGAGCAGTACTTC. This chain connects TRBV6-5 to TRBJ2-7; 14 bases line up with TRBD2. Germline V gives CDR1 MNHEY, CDR2 SVGAGI. The CDR3 runs 15 residues. V trimming: 6 bases; J trimming: 4 bases; junction bases outside the gene matches: 5.

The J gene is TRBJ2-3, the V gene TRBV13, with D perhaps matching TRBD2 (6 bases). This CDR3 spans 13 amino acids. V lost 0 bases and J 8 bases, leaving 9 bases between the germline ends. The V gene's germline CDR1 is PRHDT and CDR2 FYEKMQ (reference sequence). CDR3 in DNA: TGTGCCAGCAGCTTAGGAGACGGGGGTACGCAGTATTTT. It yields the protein CASSLGDGGTQYF.

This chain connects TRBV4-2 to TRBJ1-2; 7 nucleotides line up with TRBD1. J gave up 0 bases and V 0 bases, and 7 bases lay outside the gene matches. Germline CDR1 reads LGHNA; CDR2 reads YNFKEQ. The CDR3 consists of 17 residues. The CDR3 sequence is CASSQERRGTTNYGYTF. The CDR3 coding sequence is TGTGCCAGCAGCCAAGAGCGCAGGGGGACCACTAACTATGGCTACACCTTC.

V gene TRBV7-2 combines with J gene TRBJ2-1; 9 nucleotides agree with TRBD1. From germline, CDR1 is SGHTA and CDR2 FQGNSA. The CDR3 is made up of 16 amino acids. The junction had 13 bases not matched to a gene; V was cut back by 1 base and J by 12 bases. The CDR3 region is CASSLDPGQGPGGQFF. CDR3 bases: TGTGCCAGCAGCTTAGATCCGGGACAGGGTCCGGGTGGGCAGTTCTTC.

The CDR3 region is CASRKGLAGDYEQYF. The CDR3, as DNA: TGTGCCAGCAGAAAAGGGCTAGCGGGGGACTACGAGCAGTACTTC. The chain employs TRBV7-6 and TRBJ2-7; 10 bases are a match to TRBD2. Trimming removed 6 bases from V and 3 bases from J; junction bases left unmatched: 8. The CDR3 is made up of 15 amino acids. Germline CDR1 reads SGHVS; CDR2 reads FNYEAQ.

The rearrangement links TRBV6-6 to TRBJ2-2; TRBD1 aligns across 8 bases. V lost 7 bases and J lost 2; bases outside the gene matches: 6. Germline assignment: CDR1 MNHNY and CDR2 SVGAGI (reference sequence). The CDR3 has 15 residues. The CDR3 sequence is CASKTGTGNTGELFF. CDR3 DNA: TGTGCCAGCAAAACCGGGACAGGCAACACCGGGGAGCTGTTTTTT.

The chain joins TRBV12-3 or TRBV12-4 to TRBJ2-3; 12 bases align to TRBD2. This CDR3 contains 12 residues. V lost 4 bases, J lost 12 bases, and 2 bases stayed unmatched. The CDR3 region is CASSSTSGSQYF. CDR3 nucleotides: TGTGCCAGCAGTTCGACTAGCGGGAGCCAGTATTTT.

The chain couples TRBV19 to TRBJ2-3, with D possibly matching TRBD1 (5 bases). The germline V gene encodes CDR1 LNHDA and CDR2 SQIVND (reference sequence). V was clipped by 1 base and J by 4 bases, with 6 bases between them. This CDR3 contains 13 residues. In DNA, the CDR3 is TGTGCCAGTAGTATAGCCAGGGCAGATACGCAGTATTTT. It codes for CASSIARADTQYF.

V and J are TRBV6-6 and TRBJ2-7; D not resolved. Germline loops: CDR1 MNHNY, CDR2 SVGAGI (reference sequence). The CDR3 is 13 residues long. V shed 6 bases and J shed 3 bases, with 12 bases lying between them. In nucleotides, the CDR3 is TGTGCCAGCAGCCCTCGAGGAAACTACGAGCAGTACTTC. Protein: CASSPRGNYEQYF.

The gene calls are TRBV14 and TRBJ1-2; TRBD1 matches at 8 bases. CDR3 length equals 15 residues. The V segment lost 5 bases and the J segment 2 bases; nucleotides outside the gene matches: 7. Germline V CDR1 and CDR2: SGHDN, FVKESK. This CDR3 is CASSFRQGWNYGYTF. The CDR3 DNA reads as TGTGCCAGCAGCTTTAGACAGGGGTGGAACTATGGCTACACCTTC.

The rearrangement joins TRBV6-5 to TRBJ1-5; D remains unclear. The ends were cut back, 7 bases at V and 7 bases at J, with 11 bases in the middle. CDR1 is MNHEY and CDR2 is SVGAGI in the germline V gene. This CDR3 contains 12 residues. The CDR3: CASMAAAQPQHF. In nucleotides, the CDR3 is TGTGCCAGCATGGCGGCTGCCCAGCCCCAGCATTTT.

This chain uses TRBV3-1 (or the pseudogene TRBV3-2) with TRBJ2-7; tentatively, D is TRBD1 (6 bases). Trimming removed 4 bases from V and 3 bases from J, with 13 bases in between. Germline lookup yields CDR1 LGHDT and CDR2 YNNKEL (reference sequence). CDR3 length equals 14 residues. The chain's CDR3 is CASSPRDTIYEQYF. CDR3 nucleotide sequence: TGTGCCAGCAGCCCCCGGGACACGATCTACGAGCAGTACTTC.